These 18 T cell receptor beta chains came from one sample sequenced in a study of T cells in localized non-small cell lung cancer (dated by TCRdb to the early 2020s). Library preparation used the immunoSEQ multiplex PCR assay. TCRdb took over this immuneACCESS table, retaining in-frame rearrangements with V and J assigned. Such tables are incomplete; in checked studies, under half of the missing clones stem from an unresolved V gene, and the remainder is unexplained. The sample table records roughly 2,000 clones; 25% to 30% of these occur just once. About 18% of the sample lies in the top ten. The sequences come from normal lung tissue next to the tumor, collected before any cancer treatment. These receptors all come from a woman aged 35 to 75 with stage II squamous cell lung carcinoma.

This clone is large by share. This rearrangement joins TRBV11-3 to TRBJ1-1, with 10 bases fitting TRBD1. The CDR3 is 15 residues long. Losses at the gene ends were 4 bases for V and 2 bases for J; bases not matched to a gene: 4. From germline, CDR1 is SGHNT and CDR2 YENEEA. CDR3 DNA sequence: TGTGCCAGCAGCTCGGGACAGGGGATAAACACTGAAGCTTTCTTT. Translated: CASSSGQGINTEAFF.

This clone has only a few counts. The rearrangement joins TRBV28 to TRBJ2-5, with 8 bases that match TRBD1. Germline V lookup: CDR1 MDHEN, CDR2 SYDVKM. The length of the CDR3 is 14 residues. V lost 7 bases and J lost 4; bases outside the gene matches: 8. The CDR3 nucleotides read TGTGCCAGCACCCTGGACAGGGTTATAGAGACCCAGTACTTC. It codes for CASTLDRVIETQYF.

The rearrangement uses TRBV6-8 and TRBJ2-3; 10 positions agree with TRBD1. The CDR3 covers 14 residues. J lost 2 bases, V lost 8 bases, and 4 bases had no gene match. Germline assignment: CDR1 MNHGY and CDR2 SAAAGT. The CDR3 loop is CASDRGPNTDTQYF. CDR3 DNA sequence: TGTGCCAGCGACAGGGGGCCTAACACAGATACGCAGTATTTT.

The rearrangement links TRBV11-3 to TRBJ2-2; D is possibly TRBD2 (5 bases). The CDR3 is 15 residues long. Germline CDR1 reads SGHNT; CDR2 reads YENEEA. The ends were cut back, 6 bases at V and 1 base at J, with 12 bases in the middle. The DNA of the CDR3 is TGTGCCAGCAGATGGGGTGGACTGAACACCGGGGAGCTGTTTTTT. Translating gives CASRWGGLNTGELFF.

The sample holds a few counts of this clone. The rearrangement links TRBV19 to TRBJ2-1, with TRBD2 matching 10 bases. This CDR3 has 14 residues. Trimming at V came to 7 bases and at J to 5 bases, leaving 5 bases not matched to a gene. The germline gives CDR1 LNHDA, CDR2 SQIVND (reference sequence). The CDR3 reads CASKGTSANNEQFF. As DNA, the CDR3 is TGTGCCAGTAAGGGGACTAGCGCCAACAATGAGCAGTTCTTC.

This chain links TRBV9 with TRBJ2-7, with TRBD2 matching over 7 bases. CDR3 length equals 14 residues. In germline, CDR1 is SGDLS, CDR2 YYNGEE. V lost 0 bases and J lost 4; bases outside the gene matches: 4. Written as DNA, the CDR3 is TGTGCCAGCAGCGTAGCGGGAGGTCAGTACGAGCAGTACTTC. It specifies CASSVAGGQYEQYF.

This clone has only a few counts. J is TRBJ1-1 and V is TRBV29-1; D is unclear. Per germline, CDR1 SQVTM and CDR2 ANQGSEA. Trimming cost V 0 bases and J 0 bases, with 11 bases left between them. The CDR3 covers 15 residues. CDR3 in amino acids: CSVEDYPRLNTEAFF. The CDR3 DNA sequence: TGCAGCGTTGAAGATTACCCCAGGTTGAACACTGAAGCTTTCTTT.

This chain connects TRBV18 to TRBJ1-3, with D perhaps matching TRBD1 (6 bases). The length of the CDR3 is 14 residues. V lost 3 bases and J 0 bases, leaving 6 bases between the germline ends. Germline V gene sequence: CDR1 KGHSH, CDR2 LQKENI. The CDR3 DNA reads as TGTGCCAGCTCACCGGACAGCTCTGGAAACACCATATATTTT. Its protein is CASSPDSSGNTIYF.

By proportion, this clone is medium-sized. The rearrangement links TRBV6-8 to TRBJ1-1, with a tentative D call TRBD1 (6 bases). Trimming removed 5 bases from V and 0 bases from J, with 13 bases in between. Germline V lookup: CDR1 MNHGY, CDR2 SAAAGT. The CDR3 runs 15 residues. The CDR3 DNA follows: TGTGCCAGCAGTCCATCAGGGGCGTTGAACACTGAAGCTTTCTTT. The encoded protein is CASSPSGALNTEAFF.

The rearrangement uses TRBV9 and TRBJ2-1, with D tentatively TRBD2 (5 bases). The germline gives CDR1 SGDLS, CDR2 YYNGEE. Trimming shortened V by 0 bases and J by 5 bases, and 12 bases separated the two germline ends. The CDR3 consists of 15 residues. CDR3 sequence reads: CASSVATLGNNEQFF. CDR3 nucleotide sequence: TGTGCCAGCAGCGTAGCTACACTAGGCAACAATGAGCAGTTCTTC. The whole variable domain, remainder taken from reference TRBV9 and TRBJ2-1, is DSGVTQTPKHLITATGQRVTLRCSPRSGDLSVYWYQQSLDQGLQFLIQYYNGEERAKGNILERFSAQQFPDLHSELNLSSLELGDSALYFCASSVATLGNNEQFFGPGTRLTVL.

The V and J genes are TRBV11-3 and TRBJ2-6; 7 bases are a match to TRBD1. J lost 4 bases, V lost 4 bases, and 7 bases had no gene match. The CDR3 runs to 16 residues. In germline, CDR1 is SGHNT, CDR2 YENEEA. CDR3 residues: CASSSTGVYGANVLTF. The CDR3 coding sequence is TGTGCCAGCAGCTCTACAGGGGTGTACGGGGCCAACGTCCTGACTTTC.

A single count supports this clone. The chain couples TRBV29-1 to TRBJ2-1, with TRBD1 identical over 10 bases. V lost 5 bases, J lost 7 bases, and 8 bases stayed unmatched. The CDR3 has 14 residues. Germline assignment: CDR1 SQVTM and CDR2 ANQGSEA. The CDR3 bases are TGCAGCGTTCTCGGACAGGGGGTAACAAATGAGCAGTTCTTC. Protein: CSVLGQGVTNEQFF.

Sample share makes this clone medium-sized. V gene TRBV6-8 combines with J gene TRBJ2-3; no definite D call. V was clipped by 5 bases and J by 0 bases, with 6 bases between them. The germline V gene encodes CDR1 MNHGY and CDR2 SAAAGT. The CDR3 extends over 13 amino acids. CDR3 region: CASSGLSTDTQYF. In DNA, the CDR3 is TGTGCCAGCAGTGGCCTAAGCACAGATACGCAGTATTTT.

V and J are TRBV28 and TRBJ2-7; D is perhaps TRBD1 (6 bases). The CDR3 sequence is 13 residues long. Germline V gives CDR1 MDHEN, CDR2 SYDVKM. The V end lost 5 bases, the J end lost 3 bases, and 11 bases lay between the germline ends. The CDR3 loop is CASSILQGYEQYF. The DNA of the CDR3 is TGTGCCAGCAGTATACTACAGGGCTACGAGCAGTACTTC.

This chain joins TRBV5-1 and TRBJ2-1; 10 nucleotides match TRBD1. V dropped 3 bases and J dropped 5; count of bases not matched to a gene: 11. Germline CDR1 SGHRS, CDR2 YFSETQ. CDR3 length: 17 amino acids. CDR3 protein: CASSYYPGQGRNNEQFF. The CDR3 DNA reads as TGCGCCAGCAGCTACTATCCGGGACAGGGGAGGAACAATGAGCAGTTCTTC.

Comment on this clone: Germline is not matched at one junction end, which may reflect a read error. The chain joins TRBV5-1 to TRBJ1-1, with 8 nucleotides matching TRBD1. Germline CDR1 SGHRS, CDR2 YFSETQ. The CDR3 extends over 14 amino acids. CDR3 sequence reads: CASSPWTGNPEAFF. The DNA for the CDR3 is TGCGCCAGCAGCCCCTGGACAGGGAACCCTGAAGCTTTCTTT.

This clone showed up just a few times. J is TRBJ2-7 and V is TRBV28; weak D call: TRBD1 (6 bases). Trimming removed 5 bases from V and 9 bases from J, with 23 bases in between. Germline values: CDR1 MDHEN, CDR2 SYDVKM. CDR3 length: 15 residues. The CDR3 is CASSSRGRITPGQYF. In DNA form, the CDR3 reads TGTGCCAGCAGTAGCAGGGGTCGTATAACCCCGGGGCAGTACTTC.

The chain uses TRBV19 and TRBJ2-3; tentative D call: TRBD2 (5 bases). V lost 4 bases to trimming and J lost 4 bases, with 18 bases between them. This CDR3 region has 16 residues. In germline, CDR1 is LNHDA, CDR2 SQIVND (reference sequence). Written as DNA, the CDR3 is TGTGCCAGTAGTAGGGGTTGGGAGAAGTCCCCAGATACGCAGTATTTT. It specifies CASSRGWEKSPDTQYF.